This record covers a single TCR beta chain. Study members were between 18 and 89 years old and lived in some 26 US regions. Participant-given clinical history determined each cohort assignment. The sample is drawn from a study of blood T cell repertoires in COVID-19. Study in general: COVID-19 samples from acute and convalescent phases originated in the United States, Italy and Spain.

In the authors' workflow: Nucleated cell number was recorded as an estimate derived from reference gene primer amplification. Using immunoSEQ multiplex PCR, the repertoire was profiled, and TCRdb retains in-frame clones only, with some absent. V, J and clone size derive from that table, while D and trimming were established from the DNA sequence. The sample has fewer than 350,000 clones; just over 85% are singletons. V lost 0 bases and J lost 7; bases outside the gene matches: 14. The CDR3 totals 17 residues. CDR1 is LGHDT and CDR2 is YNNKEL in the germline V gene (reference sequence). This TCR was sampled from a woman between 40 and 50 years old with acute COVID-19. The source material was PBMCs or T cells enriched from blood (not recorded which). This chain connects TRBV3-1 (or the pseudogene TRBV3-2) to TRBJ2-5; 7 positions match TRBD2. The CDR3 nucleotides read TGTGCCAGCAGCCAAGACGGGTTACCAGCCAAGCGGGGGACCCAGTACTTC. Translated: CASSQDGLPAKRGTQYF.